These 17 T cell receptor beta chains came from one sample sequenced in a study of a mutant IDH1 vaccine in newly diagnosed glioma. These receptors' antigens are unknown. Time point: week 47, end of study. Every single dose of the vaccine, 300 ug of mutant IDH1 20-mer peptide, came with topical imiquimod. Generated by immunoSEQ multiplex PCR, the TCRdb table keeps only in-frame clones and is missing some. The sample yields roughly 31,000 clones, 80% to 85% seen once. The sequencing used PBMCs, collected from a glioma patient whose treatment included an IDH1 peptide vaccine. The receptors were sampled from a man between 25 and 39 years old with glioma.

The rearrangement joins TRBV2 to TRBJ1-5; D may be TRBD1 (5 bases). The length of the CDR3 is 14 residues. The V end lost 4 bases, the J end lost 3 bases, and 10 bases lay between the germline ends. Looked up from germline, CDR1 is SNHLY and CDR2 is FYNNEI. The CDR3 sequence: CASSGPGPNQPQHF. CDR3 coding DNA: TGTGCCAGCAGTGGTCCGGGACCCAATCAGCCCCAGCATTTT.

The chain employs TRBV4-1 and TRBJ1-1; D call uncertain. The CDR3 has 14 residues. Germline assignment: CDR1 MGHRA and CDR2 YSYEKL. Deletions cut 1 base from V and 2 bases from J, with 8 bases between. The chain's CDR3 is CASSQATANTEAFF. Written as DNA, the CDR3 is TGCGCCAGCAGCCAAGCAACAGCTAACACTGAAGCTTTCTTT.

This clone occurred once. The chain couples TRBV5-1 to TRBJ2-7; the D call may be TRBD1 or TRBD2 (5 bases each). CDR3 length equals 15 residues. Germline CDR1 reads SGHRS; CDR2 reads YFSETQ. The germline V and J ends were trimmed by 4 bases and 3 bases, with 17 bases remaining between them. The CDR3 here is CASSREGPNGYEQYF. The CDR3 DNA sequence: TGCGCCAGCAGCCGTGAGGGACCGAATGGCTACGAGCAGTACTTC.

V gene TRBV29-1 combines with J gene TRBJ2-4; D ambiguous. This CDR3 has 14 residues. The germline CDR1 and CDR2 sequences are SQVTM and ANQGSEA. V was clipped by 8 bases and J by 5 bases, with 19 bases between them. CDR3 coding DNA: TGCAGCTTCATCCCTGGAAGTATACAAAACATTCAGTACTTC. It yields the protein CSFIPGSIQNIQYF. The full variable domain, its missing parts supplied by reference TRBV29-1 and TRBJ2-4, is SAVISQKPSRDICQRGTSLTIQCQVDSQVTMMFWYRQQPGQSLTLIATANQGSEATYESGFVIDKFPISRPNLTFSTLTVSNMSPEDSSIYLCSFIPGSIQNIQYFGAGTRLSVL.

The chain has TRBV19 and TRBJ2-1, with 12 bases lining up with TRBD2. Trimming removed 0 bases from V and 0 bases from J; junction bases left unmatched: 15. This CDR3 is 22 amino acids long. Germline assignment: CDR1 LNHDA and CDR2 SQIVND (reference sequence). The CDR3 sequence is CASSIDPHGLAGGPGSYNEQFF. CDR3 DNA: TGTGCCAGTAGTATAGATCCTCATGGGCTAGCGGGAGGGCCTGGCTCCTACAATGAGCAGTTCTTC.

The J gene is TRBJ2-7, the V gene TRBV19; the D gene is possibly TRBD1 (5 bases). The germline V gene encodes CDR1 LNHDA and CDR2 SQIVND (reference sequence). V lost 8 bases and J lost 4, with 12 bases in between. The CDR3 runs to 12 residues. DNA for the CDR3: TGTGCCAGTTCGGATAGGGGATACGAGCAGTACTTC. Residues: CASSDRGYEQYF.

Only one count was recorded for this clone. The rearrangement links TRBV6-6 to TRBJ1-2; D is perhaps TRBD1 (6 bases). This CDR3 comprises 16 residues. CDR1 is MNHNY, CDR2 SVGAGI, per germline (reference sequence). V was trimmed by 0 bases and J by 1 base, leaving 12 bases between them. Here the CDR3 reads CASSYSEGGLNYGYTF. CDR3 DNA sequence: TGTGCCAGCAGTTACTCGGAAGGGGGGCTTAACTATGGCTACACCTTC.

The V gene is TRBV6-5, the J gene TRBJ1-2, with D hard to call. The CDR3 is 15 amino acids. V was trimmed by 6 bases and J by 7 bases, leaving 21 bases between them. The germline CDR1 and CDR2 sequences are MNHEY and SVGAGI. The CDR3 DNA reads TGTGCCAGCAGAACTGCCACGAATCGGTTCCTTGGCTACACCTTC. It encodes CASRTATNRFLGYTF.

The chain uses TRBV6-5 and TRBJ1-4; the D is unclear. V was trimmed by 4 bases and J by 7 bases, leaving 16 bases between them. Germline V gene sequence: CDR1 MNHEY, CDR2 SVGAGI. The CDR3 is made up of 15 amino acids. CDR3 loop: CASSSSWEGGEKLFF. The DNA for the CDR3 is TGTGCCAGCAGTTCGTCTTGGGAGGGAGGTGAAAAACTGTTTTTT.

The gene calls are TRBV2 and TRBJ1-5; D is perhaps TRBD1 (6 bases). This CDR3 is 16 amino acids long. The ends were cut back, 6 bases at V and 2 bases at J, with 17 bases in the middle. CDR1 is SNHLY and CDR2 is FYNNEI in the germline V gene. For the CDR3, the DNA is TGTGCCAGCAGCAGACAGGACCCGGGTGGCAATCAGCCCCAGCATTTT. Amino acid sequence: CASSRQDPGGNQPQHF.

The chain has TRBV20-1 and TRBJ2-7; D possibly corresponds to TRBD2 (5 bases). The CDR3 runs 11 residues. Germline CDR1 is DFQATT and CDR2 is SNEGSKA (reference sequence). V lost 3 bases and J 5 bases, leaving 8 bases between the germline ends. The CDR3 sequence is CSASGVNEQYF. For the CDR3, the DNA is TGCAGTGCTAGCGGGGTTAACGAGCAGTACTTC.

The chain couples TRBV20-1 to TRBJ2-7; D unresolved. Trimming left V 5 bases short and J 3 bases short, with 8 bases between. Looked up from germline, CDR1 is DFQATT and CDR2 is SNEGSKA (reference sequence). This CDR3 contains 11 residues. The CDR3 loop is CSALKNYEQYF. CDR3 DNA sequence: TGCAGTGCTTTGAAGAACTACGAGCAGTACTTC.

This clone has only a few counts. The rearrangement uses TRBV7-9 and TRBJ1-1; D is uncertain. Deletions cut 3 bases from V and 6 bases from J, with 8 bases between. CDR1 is SEHNR, CDR2 FQNEAQ, per germline (reference sequence). The CDR3 spans 12 residues. Here the CDR3 reads CASSFPLAEAFF. For the CDR3, the DNA is TGTGCCAGCAGCTTTCCATTAGCTGAAGCTTTCTTT.

The gene calls are TRBV2 and TRBJ2-3, with D possibly matching TRBD1 (6 bases). V lost 1 base, J lost 0 bases, and 8 bases lay in between. The CDR3 has 15 residues. Germline values: CDR1 SNHLY, CDR2 FYNNEI. CDR3 region: CASSEGTASTDTQYF. In DNA form, the CDR3 reads TGTGCCAGCAGTGAAGGGACAGCTAGCACAGATACGCAGTATTTT.

The chain carries TRBV5-5 and TRBJ1-1; D not certain. This CDR3 has 15 amino acids. Germline CDR1 is SGHKS and CDR2 is YYEKEE (reference sequence). Trimming pared 0 bases from V and 11 bases from J, leaving 20 bases between. The CDR3 coding sequence is TGTGCCAGCAGCTTGGAAGTATCCGGAAGATTGGGGGCTTTCTTT. Amino acid sequence: CASSLEVSGRLGAFF.

This clone has a single count. For the CDR3, the DNA is TGCGCCAGCAGCTTGGCCTATGGGCAGCAGAATAATGTGGATACAGACGAGCAGTACTTC. Encoded protein: CASSLAYGQQNNVDTDEQYF. The chain combines TRBV5-1 with TRBJ2-7; D is uncertain. V was clipped by 0 bases and J by 5 bases, with 30 bases between them. Germline loops: CDR1 SGHRS, CDR2 YFSETQ. The CDR3 length is 20 residues.

This sequence joins TRBV7-2 and TRBJ1-5; D not resolved. The CDR3 covers 13 residues. The V gene's germline CDR1 is SGHTA and CDR2 FQGNSA. The ends were cut back, 5 bases at V and 4 bases at J, with 9 bases in the middle. The CDR3 loop is CASSQSTNQPQHF. CDR3 bases: TGTGCCAGCAGCCAATCAACTAATCAGCCCCAGCATTTT. The full variable domain, its missing parts supplied by reference TRBV7-2 and TRBJ1-5, is GAGVSQSPSNKVTEKGKDVELRCDPISGHTALYWYRQSLGQGLEFLIYFQGNSAPDKSGLPSDRFSAERTGGSVSTLTIQRTQQEDSAVYLCASSQSTNQPQHFGDGTRLSIL.